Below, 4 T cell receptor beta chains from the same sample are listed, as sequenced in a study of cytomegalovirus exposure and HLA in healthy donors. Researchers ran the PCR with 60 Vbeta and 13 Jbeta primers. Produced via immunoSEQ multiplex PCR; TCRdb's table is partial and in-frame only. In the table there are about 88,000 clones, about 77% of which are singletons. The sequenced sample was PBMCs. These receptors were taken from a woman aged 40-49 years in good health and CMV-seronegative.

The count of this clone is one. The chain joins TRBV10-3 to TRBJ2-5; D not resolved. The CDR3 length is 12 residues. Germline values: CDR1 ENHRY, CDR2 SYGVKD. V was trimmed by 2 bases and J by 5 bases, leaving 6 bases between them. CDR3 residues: CAISEQAETQYF. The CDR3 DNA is TGTGCCATCAGTGAGCAGGCGGAGACCCAGTACTTC.

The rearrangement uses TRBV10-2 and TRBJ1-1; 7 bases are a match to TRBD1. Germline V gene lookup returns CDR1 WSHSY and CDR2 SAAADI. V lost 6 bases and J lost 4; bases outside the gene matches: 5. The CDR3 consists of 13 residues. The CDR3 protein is CASRRDSSTEAFF. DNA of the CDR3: TGCGCCAGCAGGCGGGACAGTAGCACTGAAGCTTTCTTT.

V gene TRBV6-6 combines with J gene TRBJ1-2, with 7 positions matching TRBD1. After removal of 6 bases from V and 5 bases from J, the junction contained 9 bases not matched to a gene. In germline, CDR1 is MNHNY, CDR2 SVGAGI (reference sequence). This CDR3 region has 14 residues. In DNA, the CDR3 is TGTGCCAGCAGCTCCCGACAGGGCCCATATGGCTACACCTTC. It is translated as CASSSRQGPYGYTF.

The CDR3 DNA reads as TGTGCCAGCAGCCCGACAGGGAGTGTAAGATCCTACGAGCAGTACTTC. It specifies CASSPTGSVRSYEQYF. This chain links TRBV7-9 with TRBJ2-7, with 7 bases that match TRBD1. Germline loops: CDR1 SEHNR, CDR2 FQNEAQ (reference sequence). This CDR3 is built from 16 residues. Trimming removed 5 bases from V and 1 base from J; junction bases left unmatched: 11. Combining the CDR3 with reference TRBV7-9 and TRBJ2-7 gives the whole variable domain DTGVSQNPRHKITKRGQNVTFRCDPISEHNRLYWYRQTLGQGPEFLTYFQNEAQLEKSRLLSDRFSAERPKGSFSTLEIQRTEQGDSAMYLCASSPTGSVRSYEQYFGPGTRLTVT.